The 10 T cell receptor beta chains given below trace back to one sample, sequenced in a study of T cell responses to AZD1222 COVID-19 vaccine. The method was immunoSEQ multiplex PCR; TCRdb's version includes in-frame clones alone and lacks a portion of them. The data contain roughly 150,000 clones, 90% to 95% of them seen just once; the ten biggest clones take up approximately 2.2%. Sequencing was performed on peripheral blood, taken on day 0 of AZD1222 vaccination. The receptors shown here come from an adult in good health.

This chain connects TRBV20-1 to TRBJ2-5; D unresolved. Trimming removed 5 bases at V and 5 bases at J, with 9 bases between. This CDR3 spans 11 amino acids. From germline, CDR1 is DFQATT and CDR2 SNEGSKA (reference sequence). CDR3 residues: CSAPAFETQYF. The CDR3 DNA follows: TGCAGTGCTCCGGCGTTCGAGACCCAGTACTTC.

In this sample, this clone turned up once. The chain has TRBV9 and TRBJ2-1; D unresolved. CDR3 length: 16 amino acids. Germline loops: CDR1 SGDLS, CDR2 YYNGEE. Trimming pared 0 bases from V and 0 bases from J, leaving 10 bases between. CDR3 coding DNA: TGTGCCAGCAGCGTAGAGGGCTACAGCTCCTACAATGAGCAGTTCTTC. This sequence encodes CASSVEGYSSYNEQFF.

J is TRBJ2-7 and V is TRBV29-1, with 7 bases matching TRBD1. Trimming removed 7 bases from V and 5 bases from J; junction bases left unmatched: 17. The CDR3 contains 15 residues. The germline gives CDR1 SQVTM, CDR2 ANQGSEA. The CDR3 DNA is TGCAGCGCCAAAAAGGCAGAGAAGGGGGCCCACGAGCAGTACTTC. Translated, it gives CSAKKAEKGAHEQYF.

This clone was found once. V is TRBV20-1 and J is TRBJ1-2; maybe TRBD1 (5 bases). The V and J ends lost 7 bases and 8 bases respectively, with 8 bases between them. Germline V gives CDR1 DFQATT, CDR2 SNEGSKA (reference sequence). CDR3 length equals 9 residues. In DNA, the CDR3 is TGCAGTGGGGGGTCGGGCTACACCTTC. It encodes CSGGSGYTF.

The rearrangement links TRBV2 to TRBJ2-1; D gene ambiguous. V lost 2 bases and J 3 bases, leaving 11 bases between the germline ends. This CDR3 has 15 residues. Germline assignment: CDR1 SNHLY and CDR2 FYNNEI. CDR3 residues: CASSEFGRDYNEQFF. The CDR3 DNA follows: TGTGCCAGCAGTGAATTTGGCCGAGACTACAATGAGCAGTTCTTC.

The chain couples TRBV24-1 to TRBJ2-7; D call uncertain. V was cut by 11 bases and J by 4 bases, with 23 bases left in between. The CDR3 spans 15 residues. Germline lookup yields CDR1 KGHDR and CDR2 SFDVKD. CDR3 DNA: TGTGCCATCCCACTCCCGTCACCTTTAGTGTACGAGCAGTACTTC. It codes for CAIPLPSPLVYEQYF.

V and J are TRBV18 and TRBJ1-6; TRBD1 matches 7 bases. The CDR3 extends over 13 amino acids. The germline V gene has CDR1 KGHSH and CDR2 LQKENI. Losses at the gene ends were 6 bases for V and 9 bases for J; bases not matched to a gene: 5. The CDR3: CASSLDRVSPLHF. In DNA, the CDR3 is TGTGCCAGCTCGCTCGACAGGGTTTCACCCCTCCACTTT. The whole variable domain, remainder taken from reference TRBV18 and TRBJ1-6, is NAGVMQNPRHLVRRRGQEARLRCSPMKGHSHVYWYRQLPEEGLKFMVYLQKENIIDESGMPKERFSAEFPKEGPSILRIQQVVRGDSAAYFCASSLDRVSPLHFGNGTRLTVT.

The chain couples TRBV4-1 to TRBJ2-5; 7 bases fit TRBD1. J gave up 4 bases and V 5 bases, and 4 bases lay outside the gene matches. The CDR3 sequence is 13 residues long. The germline V gene has CDR1 MGHRA and CDR2 YSYEKL. CDR3 DNA sequence: TGCGCCAGCAGCTTAACAGGGGCAGAGACCCAGTACTTC. Its translation: CASSLTGAETQYF.

The chain joins TRBV15 to TRBJ2-2, with D perhaps matching TRBD1 (6 bases). The CDR3 has 18 residues. The germline V gene encodes CDR1 LNHNV and CDR2 YYDKDF (reference sequence). Trimming stripped 1 base from V and 1 base from J, with 16 bases between. The CDR3 is CATSRVGVGARNTGELFF. CDR3 DNA sequence: TGTGCCACCAGCAGAGTAGGGGTGGGGGCGCGGAACACCGGGGAGCTGTTTTTT.

J is TRBJ1-2 and V is TRBV10-3, with no clear D. Trimming took off 2 bases at V and 5 bases at J, with 3 bases between the two ends. Germline loops: CDR1 ENHRY, CDR2 SYGVKD. The length of the CDR3 is 11 residues. The CDR3 DNA reads as TGTGCCATCAGTGAGGCGTATGGCTACACCTTC. Its translation: CAISEAYGYTF.